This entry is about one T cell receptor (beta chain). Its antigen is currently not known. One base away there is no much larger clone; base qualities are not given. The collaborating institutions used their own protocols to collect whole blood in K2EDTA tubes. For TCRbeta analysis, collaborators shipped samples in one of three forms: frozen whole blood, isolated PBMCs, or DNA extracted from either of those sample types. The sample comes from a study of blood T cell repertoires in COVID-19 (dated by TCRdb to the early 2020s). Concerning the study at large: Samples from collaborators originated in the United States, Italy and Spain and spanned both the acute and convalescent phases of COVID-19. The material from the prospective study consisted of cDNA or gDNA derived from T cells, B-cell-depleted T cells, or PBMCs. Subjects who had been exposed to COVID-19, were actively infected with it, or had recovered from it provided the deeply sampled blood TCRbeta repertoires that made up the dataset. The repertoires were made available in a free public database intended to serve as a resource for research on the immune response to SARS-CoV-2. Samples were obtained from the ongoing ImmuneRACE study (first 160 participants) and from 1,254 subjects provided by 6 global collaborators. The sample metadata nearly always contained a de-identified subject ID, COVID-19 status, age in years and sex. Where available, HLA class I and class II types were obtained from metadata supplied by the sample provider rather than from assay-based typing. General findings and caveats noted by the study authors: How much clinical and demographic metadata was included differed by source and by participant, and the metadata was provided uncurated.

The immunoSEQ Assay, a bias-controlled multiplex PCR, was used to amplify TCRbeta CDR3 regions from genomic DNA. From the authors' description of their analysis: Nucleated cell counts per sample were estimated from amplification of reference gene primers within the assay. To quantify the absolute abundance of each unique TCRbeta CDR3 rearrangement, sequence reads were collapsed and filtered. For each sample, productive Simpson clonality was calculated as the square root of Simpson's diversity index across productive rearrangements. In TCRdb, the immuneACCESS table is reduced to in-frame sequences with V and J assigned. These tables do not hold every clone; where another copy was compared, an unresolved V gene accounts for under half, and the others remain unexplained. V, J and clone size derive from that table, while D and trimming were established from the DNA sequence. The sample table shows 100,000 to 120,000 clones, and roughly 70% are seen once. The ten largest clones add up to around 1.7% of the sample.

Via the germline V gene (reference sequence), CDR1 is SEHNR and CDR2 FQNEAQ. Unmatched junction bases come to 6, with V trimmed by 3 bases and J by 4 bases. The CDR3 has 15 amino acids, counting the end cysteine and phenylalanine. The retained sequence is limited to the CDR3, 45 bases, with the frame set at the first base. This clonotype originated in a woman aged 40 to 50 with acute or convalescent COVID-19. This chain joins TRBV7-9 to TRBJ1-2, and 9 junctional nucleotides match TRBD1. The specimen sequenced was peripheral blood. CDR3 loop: CASSFTGQGLYGYTF. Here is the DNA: TGTGCCAGCAGCTTTACGGGACAGGGCCTCTATGGCTACACCTTC.